A selection of T cell receptor beta chains follows, all from one sample in a study of shared clonotypes between healthy human individuals. Libraries were prepared by immunoSEQ multiplex PCR; TCRdb keeps only in-frame clonotypes and omits some of them. The data show 90,000 to 120,000 clones, roughly two thirds seen once. The sequenced material came from memory CD8+ T cells sorted from blood. Receptor source: a woman in her twenties or thirties in good health. Both conserved end residues are part of each CDR3. Size values are once, few and many counts, or a class for expanded clones, and some rows have none.

clone_size j_call v_call cdr3_aa
. TRBJ1-4 TRBV30 CAWSVPEGRGKLFF
. TRBJ2-2 TRBV6-4 CASSEARETGELFF
few . TRBV7-9 CASSFGQNNYEQYF
. TRBJ2-3 TRBV28 CASSLLGETRYF
. TRBJ2-1 TRBV29-1 CSAGGTESNEQFF
. TRBJ2-5 TRBV11-2 CASSRRGGGQETQYF
. TRBJ2-7 TRBV7-8 CASSPGPYEQYF
. TRBJ2-7 TRBV7-2 CASSLTLLGVYEQYF
few TRBJ2-7 TRBV28 CASSFLASSNYEQYF
once TRBJ1-1 TRBV29-1 CSVGRRAFF
few TRBJ2-7 TRBV25-1 CASSDSSGSGYEQYF
. . TRBV7-9 CASSHESGRGGDEQYF
. TRBJ2-7 TRBV2 CASTLAGSSYEQYF
many TRBJ1-2 TRBV29-1 CSVEGEWGYGYTF
. TRBJ2-7 TRBV20-1 CSARGIDEQYF
. TRBJ1-5 TRBV5-1 CASSLDGDRTSNQPQHF
. TRBJ1-2 TRBV5-5 CASSTLSTGYSNGYTF
. TRBJ1-4 TRBV5-1 CASRGNEKLFF
many TRBJ2-2 TRBV6-1 CASSESRGQNTGELFF
. TRBJ1-1 TRBV19 CASRRGAGTEAFF
once TRBJ2-7 TRBV7-9 CASSLTRAPSVEQYF
medium-sized TRBJ1-5 TRBV4-2 CASSAVEGGNQPQHF
. TRBJ1-2 TRBV5-6 CASSRPEGSYGYTF
many TRBJ2-7 TRBV10-2 CASSESWGPYEQYF
few TRBJ2-7 TRBV7-2 CASSLGATYEQYF
few TRBJ1-1 TRBV7-6 CASSYSVGRNTEAFF
. TRBJ2-3 TRBV4-1 CASSQVDMGFTDTQYF